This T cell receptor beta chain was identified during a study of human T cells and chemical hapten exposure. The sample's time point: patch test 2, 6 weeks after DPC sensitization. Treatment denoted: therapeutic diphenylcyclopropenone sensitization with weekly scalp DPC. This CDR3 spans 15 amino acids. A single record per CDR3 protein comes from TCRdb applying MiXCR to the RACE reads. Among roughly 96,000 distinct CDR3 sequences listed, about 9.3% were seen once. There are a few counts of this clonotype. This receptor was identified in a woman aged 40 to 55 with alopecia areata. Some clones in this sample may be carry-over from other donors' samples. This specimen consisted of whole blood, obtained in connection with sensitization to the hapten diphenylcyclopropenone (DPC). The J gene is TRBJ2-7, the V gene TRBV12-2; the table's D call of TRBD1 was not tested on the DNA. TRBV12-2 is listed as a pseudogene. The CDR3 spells CASRFYRDRVYEQYF. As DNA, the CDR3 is TGTGCAAGTCGCTTTTACCGGGACAGGGTCTACGAGCAGTACTTC.